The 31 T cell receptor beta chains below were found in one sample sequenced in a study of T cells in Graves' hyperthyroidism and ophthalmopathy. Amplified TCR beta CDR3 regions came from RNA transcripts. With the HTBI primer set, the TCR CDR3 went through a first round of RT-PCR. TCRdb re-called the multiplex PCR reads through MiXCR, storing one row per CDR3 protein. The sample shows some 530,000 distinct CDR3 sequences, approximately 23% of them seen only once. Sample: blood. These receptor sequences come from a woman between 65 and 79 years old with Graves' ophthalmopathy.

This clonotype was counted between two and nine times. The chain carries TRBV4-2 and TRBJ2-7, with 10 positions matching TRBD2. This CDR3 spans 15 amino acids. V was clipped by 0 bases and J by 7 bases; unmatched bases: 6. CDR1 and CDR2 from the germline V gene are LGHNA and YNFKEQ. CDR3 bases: TGTGCCAGCAGCCAAGAATTAGCGGGAGGCCTGGAGCAGTACTTC. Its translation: CASSQELAGGLEQYF.

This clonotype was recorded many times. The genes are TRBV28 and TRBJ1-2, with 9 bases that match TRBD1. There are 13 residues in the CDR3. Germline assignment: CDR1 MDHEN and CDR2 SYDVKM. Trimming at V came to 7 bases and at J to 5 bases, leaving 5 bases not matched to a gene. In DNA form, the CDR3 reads TGTGCCAGCATCACAGGGGGCGCTTATGGCTACACCTTC. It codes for CASITGGAYGYTF.

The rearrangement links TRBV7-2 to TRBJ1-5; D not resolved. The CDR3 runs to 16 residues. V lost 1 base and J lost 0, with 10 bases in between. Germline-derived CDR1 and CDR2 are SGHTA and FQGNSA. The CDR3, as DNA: TGTGCCAGCAGCTTAGGCAGAGCTAATAGCAATCAGCCCCAGCATTTT. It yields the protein CASSLGRANSNQPQHF.

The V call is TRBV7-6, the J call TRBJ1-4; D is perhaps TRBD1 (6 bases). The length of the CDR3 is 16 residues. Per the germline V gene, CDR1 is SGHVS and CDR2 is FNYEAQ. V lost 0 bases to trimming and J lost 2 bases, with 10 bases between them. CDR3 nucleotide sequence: TGTGCCAGCAGCTTAGCCCAGGGGTGGACTAATGAAAAACTGTTTTTT. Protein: CASSLAQGWTNEKLFF.

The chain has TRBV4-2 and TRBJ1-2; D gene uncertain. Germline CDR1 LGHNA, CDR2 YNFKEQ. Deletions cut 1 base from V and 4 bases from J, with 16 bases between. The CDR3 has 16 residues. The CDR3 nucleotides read TGTGCCAGCAGCCAAGCGGACGTAGGGCTTGTCTATGGCTACACCTTC. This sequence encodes CASSQADVGLVYGYTF.

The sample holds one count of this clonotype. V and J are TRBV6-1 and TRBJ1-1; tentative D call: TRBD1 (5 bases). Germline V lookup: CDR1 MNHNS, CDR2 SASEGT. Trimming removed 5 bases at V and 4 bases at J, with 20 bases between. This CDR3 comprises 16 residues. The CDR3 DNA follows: TGTGCCAGCAGTCAAGGTGTAGGGGAGGTGAGCACTGAAGCTTTCTTT. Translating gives CASSQGVGEVSTEAFF.

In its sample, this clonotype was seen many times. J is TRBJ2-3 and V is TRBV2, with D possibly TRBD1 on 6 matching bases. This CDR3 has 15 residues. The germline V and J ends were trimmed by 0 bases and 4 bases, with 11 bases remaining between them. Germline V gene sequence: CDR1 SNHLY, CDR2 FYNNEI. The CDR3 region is CASSEAPRGADTQYF. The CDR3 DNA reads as TGTGCCAGCAGTGAAGCTCCCAGGGGAGCAGATACGCAGTATTTT.

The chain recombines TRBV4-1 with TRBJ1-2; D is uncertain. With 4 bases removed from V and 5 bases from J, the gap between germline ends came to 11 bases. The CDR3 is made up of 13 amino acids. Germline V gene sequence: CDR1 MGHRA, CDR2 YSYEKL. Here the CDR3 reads CASSRLTWYGYTF. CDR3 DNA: TGCGCCAGCAGCCGGCTAACTTGGTATGGCTACACCTTC.

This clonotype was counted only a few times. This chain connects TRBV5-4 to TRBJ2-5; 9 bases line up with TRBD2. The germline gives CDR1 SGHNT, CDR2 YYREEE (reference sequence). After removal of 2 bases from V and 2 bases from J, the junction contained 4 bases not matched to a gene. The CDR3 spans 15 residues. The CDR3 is CASSFAGGSQETQYF. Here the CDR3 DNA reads TGTGCCAGCAGCTTCGCGGGAGGGTCTCAAGAGACCCAGTACTTC.

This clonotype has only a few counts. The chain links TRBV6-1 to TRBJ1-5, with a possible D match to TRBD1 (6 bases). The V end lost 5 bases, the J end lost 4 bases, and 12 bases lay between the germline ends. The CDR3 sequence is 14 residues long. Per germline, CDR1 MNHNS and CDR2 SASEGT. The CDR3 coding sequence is TGTGCCAGCAGTTCAACAGGGAAAAATCAGCCCCAGCATTTT. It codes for CASSSTGKNQPQHF.

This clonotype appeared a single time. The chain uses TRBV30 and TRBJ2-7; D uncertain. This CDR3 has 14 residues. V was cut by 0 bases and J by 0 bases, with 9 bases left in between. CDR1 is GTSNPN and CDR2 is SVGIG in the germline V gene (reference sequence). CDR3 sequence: CAWSVSMISYEQYF. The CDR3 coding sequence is TGTGCCTGGAGTGTATCGATGATCTCCTACGAGCAGTACTTC.

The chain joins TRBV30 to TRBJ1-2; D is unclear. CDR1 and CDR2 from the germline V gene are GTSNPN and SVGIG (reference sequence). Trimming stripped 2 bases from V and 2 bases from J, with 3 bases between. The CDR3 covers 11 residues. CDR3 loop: CAWSYNYGYTF. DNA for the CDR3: TGTGCCTGGAGTTACAACTATGGCTACACCTTC.

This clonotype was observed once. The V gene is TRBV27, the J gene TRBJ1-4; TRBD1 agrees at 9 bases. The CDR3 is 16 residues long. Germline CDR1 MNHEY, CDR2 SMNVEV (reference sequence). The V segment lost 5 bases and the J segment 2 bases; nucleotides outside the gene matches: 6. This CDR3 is CASSPIQGATNEKLFF. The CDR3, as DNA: TGTGCCAGCAGTCCTATACAGGGGGCGACTAATGAAAAACTGTTTTTT. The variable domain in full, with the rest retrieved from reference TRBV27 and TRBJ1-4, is EAQVTQNPRYLITVTGKKLTVTCSQNMNHEYMSWYRQDPGLGLRQIYYSMNVEVTDKGDVPEGYKVSRKEKRNFPLILESPSPNQTSLYFCASSPIQGATNEKLFFGSGTQLSVL.

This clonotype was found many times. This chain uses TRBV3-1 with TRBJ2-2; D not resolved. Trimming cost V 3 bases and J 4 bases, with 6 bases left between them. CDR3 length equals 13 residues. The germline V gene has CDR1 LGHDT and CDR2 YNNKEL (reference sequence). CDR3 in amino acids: CASSQIGTGELFF. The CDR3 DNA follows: TGTGCCAGCAGCCAGATAGGCACCGGGGAGCTGTTTTTT.

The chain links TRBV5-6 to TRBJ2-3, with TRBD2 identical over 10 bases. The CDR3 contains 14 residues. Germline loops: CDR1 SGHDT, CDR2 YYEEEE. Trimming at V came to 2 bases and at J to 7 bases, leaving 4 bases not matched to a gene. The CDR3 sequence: CASSFPSGSNTQYF. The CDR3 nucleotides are TGTGCCAGCAGCTTTCCTAGCGGGAGTAATACGCAGTATTTT.

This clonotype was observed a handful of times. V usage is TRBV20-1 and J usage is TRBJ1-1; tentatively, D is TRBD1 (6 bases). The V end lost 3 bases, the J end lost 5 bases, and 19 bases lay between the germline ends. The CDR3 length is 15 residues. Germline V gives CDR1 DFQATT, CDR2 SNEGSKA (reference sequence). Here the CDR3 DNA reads TGCAGTGCTAGCCCAGGGGTCCACACGGGGACTGAAGCTTTCTTT. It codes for CSASPGVHTGTEAFF.

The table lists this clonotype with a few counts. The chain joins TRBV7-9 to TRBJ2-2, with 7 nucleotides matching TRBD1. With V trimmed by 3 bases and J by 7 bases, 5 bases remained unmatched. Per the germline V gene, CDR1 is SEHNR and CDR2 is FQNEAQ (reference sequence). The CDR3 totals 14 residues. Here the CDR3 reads CASSFTRGYGELFF. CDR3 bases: TGTGCCAGCAGCTTCACCAGGGGGTACGGGGAGCTGTTTTTT.

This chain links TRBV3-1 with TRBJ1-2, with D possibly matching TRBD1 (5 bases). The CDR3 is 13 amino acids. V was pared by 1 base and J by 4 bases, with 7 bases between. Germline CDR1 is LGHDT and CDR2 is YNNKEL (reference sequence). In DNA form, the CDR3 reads TGTGCCAGCAGCCAAGGGGGGACCTATGGCTACACCTTC. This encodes CASSQGGTYGYTF.

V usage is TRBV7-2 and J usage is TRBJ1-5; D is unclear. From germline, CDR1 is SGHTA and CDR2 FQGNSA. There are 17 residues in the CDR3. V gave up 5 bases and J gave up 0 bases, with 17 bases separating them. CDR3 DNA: TGTGCCAGCAGCCGAGCCCGGACGCGAATTAGCAATCAGCCCCAGCATTTT. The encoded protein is CASSRARTRISNQPQHF.

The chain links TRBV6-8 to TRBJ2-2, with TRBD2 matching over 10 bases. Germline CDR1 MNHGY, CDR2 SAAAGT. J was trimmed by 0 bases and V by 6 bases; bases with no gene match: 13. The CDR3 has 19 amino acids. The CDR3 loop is CASSPEDSGRTTNTGELFF. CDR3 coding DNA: TGTGCCAGCAGCCCCGAGGATAGCGGGAGGACTACGAACACCGGGGAGCTGTTTTTT.

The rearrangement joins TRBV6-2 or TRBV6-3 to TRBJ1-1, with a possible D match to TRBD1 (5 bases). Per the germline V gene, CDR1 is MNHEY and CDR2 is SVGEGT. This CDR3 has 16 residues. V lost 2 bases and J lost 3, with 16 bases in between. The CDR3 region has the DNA TGTGCCAGCAGTTACAGGGGAGGCTCGTTTGACACTGAAGCTTTCTTT. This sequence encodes CASSYRGGSFDTEAFF.

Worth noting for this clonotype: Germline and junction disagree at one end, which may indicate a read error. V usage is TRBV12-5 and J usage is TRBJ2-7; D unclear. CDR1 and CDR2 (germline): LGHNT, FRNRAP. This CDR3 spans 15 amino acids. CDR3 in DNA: TGTGCTAGTGGGTTGGGCGGTGTACCCTCCTACGAGCAGTACTTC. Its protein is CASGLGGVPSYEQYF.

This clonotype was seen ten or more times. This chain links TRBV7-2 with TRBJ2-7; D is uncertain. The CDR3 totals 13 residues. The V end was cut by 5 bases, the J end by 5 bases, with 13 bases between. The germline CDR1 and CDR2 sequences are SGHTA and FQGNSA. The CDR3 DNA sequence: TGTGCCAGCAGCAACCCCACAGACCACGAGCAGTACTTC. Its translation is CASSNPTDHEQYF. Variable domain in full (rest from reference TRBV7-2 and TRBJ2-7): GAGVSQSPSNKVTEKGKDVELRCDPISGHTALYWYRQSLGQGLEFLIYFQGNSAPDKSGLPSDRFSAERTGGSVSTLTIQRTQQEDSAVYLCASSNPTDHEQYFGPGTRLTVT.

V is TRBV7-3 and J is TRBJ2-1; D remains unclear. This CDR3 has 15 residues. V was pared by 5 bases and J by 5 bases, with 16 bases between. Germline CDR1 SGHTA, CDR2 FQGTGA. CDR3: CASSPRSSLDNEQFF. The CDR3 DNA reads TGTGCCAGCAGCCCCCGGAGTTCCCTCGACAATGAGCAGTTCTTC.

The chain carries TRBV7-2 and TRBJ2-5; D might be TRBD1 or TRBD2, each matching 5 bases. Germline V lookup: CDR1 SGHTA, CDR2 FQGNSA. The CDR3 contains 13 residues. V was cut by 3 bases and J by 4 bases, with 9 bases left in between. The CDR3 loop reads CASSFSGGETQYF. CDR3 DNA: TGTGCCAGCAGCTTTTCTGGGGGAGAGACCCAGTACTTC.

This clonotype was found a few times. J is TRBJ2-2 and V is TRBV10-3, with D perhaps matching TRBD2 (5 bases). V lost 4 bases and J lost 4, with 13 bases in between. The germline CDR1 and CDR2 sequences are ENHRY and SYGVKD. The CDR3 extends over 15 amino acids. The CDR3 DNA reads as TGTGCCATCAGTGGTGAGGGAGTAAGCACCGGGGAGCTGTTTTTT. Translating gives CAISGEGVSTGELFF.

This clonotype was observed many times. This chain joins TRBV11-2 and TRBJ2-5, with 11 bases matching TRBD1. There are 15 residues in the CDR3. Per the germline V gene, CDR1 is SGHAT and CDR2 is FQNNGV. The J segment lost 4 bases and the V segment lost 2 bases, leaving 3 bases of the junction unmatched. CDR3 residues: CASSLWTGGLETQYF. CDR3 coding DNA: TGTGCCAGCAGCTTATGGACAGGGGGCCTAGAGACCCAGTACTTC. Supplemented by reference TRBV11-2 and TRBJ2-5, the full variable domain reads EAGVAQSPRYKIIEKRQSVAFWCNPISGHATLYWYQQILGQGPKLLIQFQNNGVVDDSQLPKDRFSAERLKGVDSTLKIQPAKLEDSAVYLCASSLWTGGLETQYFGPGTRLLVL.

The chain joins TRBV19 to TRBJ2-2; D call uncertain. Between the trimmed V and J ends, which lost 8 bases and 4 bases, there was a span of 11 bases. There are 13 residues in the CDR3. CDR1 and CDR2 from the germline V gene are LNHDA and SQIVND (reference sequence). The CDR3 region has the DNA TGTGCCAGTGTTTACTTGCTCACCGGGGAGCTGTTTTTT. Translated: CASVYLLTGELFF.

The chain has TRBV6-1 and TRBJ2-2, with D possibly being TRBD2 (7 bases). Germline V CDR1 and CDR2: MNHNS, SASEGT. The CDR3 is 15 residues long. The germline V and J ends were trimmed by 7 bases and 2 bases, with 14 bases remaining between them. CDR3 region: CASTWEGTNTGELFF. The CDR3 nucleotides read TGTGCCAGCACCTGGGAGGGGACAAACACCGGGGAGCTGTTTTTT.

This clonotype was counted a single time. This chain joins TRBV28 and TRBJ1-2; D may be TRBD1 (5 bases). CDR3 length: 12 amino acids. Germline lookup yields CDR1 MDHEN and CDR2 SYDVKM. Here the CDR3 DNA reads TGTGTCGCAAGGCGGGGGGACTATGGCTACACCTTC. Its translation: CVARRGDYGYTF.

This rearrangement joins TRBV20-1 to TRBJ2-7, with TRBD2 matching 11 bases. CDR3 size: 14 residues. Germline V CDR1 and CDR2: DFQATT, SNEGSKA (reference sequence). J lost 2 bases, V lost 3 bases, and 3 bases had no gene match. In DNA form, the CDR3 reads TGCAGTGCTAGCCTAGCGGGGGGAGCCTACGAGCAGTACTTC. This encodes CSASLAGGAYEQYF.